This is a list of T cell receptor beta chains from one sample in a study of human T cells and chemical hapten exposure. TCRdb reanalysed the RACE reads using MiXCR and keeps one entry per CDR3 protein. The table has tens of thousands of distinct CDR3 sequences, just under 9% seen once; the top ten hold 2.5% to 3%. What was sequenced was whole blood. These TCRs come from a female donor in good health. Some clones in this sample may be carry-over from other donors' samples. Both conserved end residues are part of each CDR3. The D gene is left open where the match is weak. Only part of the rows carry a size: once, few, many, or a class if the clone is expanded.

d_call	cdr3_length	clone_size	v_call	j_call	cdr3_nt	cdr3_aa
-	16	many	TRBV3-1	TRBJ2-2	TGTGCCAGCAGCCAAGATTTGGACTCTAACACCGGGGAGCTGTTTTTT	CASSQDLDSNTGELFF
-	13	few	TRBV28	TRBJ2-1	TGTGCCACCCAATTGGGAGGAGGTAATGAGCAGTTCTTC	CATQLGGGNEQFF
TRBD1	15	-	TRBV27	TRBJ2-5	TGTGCCAGCAGTTCCCCGACAGGGGGCGAAGAGACCCAGTACTTC	CASSSPTGGEETQYF
-	15	many	TRBV6-5	TRBJ2-7	TGTGCCAGCAGTGCGACCGGGGCAAAGACCCACGAGCAGTACTTC	CASSATGAKTHEQYF
-	16	few	TRBV14	TRBJ1-3	TGTGCCAGCAGGGGCCACGGGGAACAAACTGGAAACACCATATATTTT	CASRGHGEQTGNTIYF
-	12	-	TRBV2	TRBJ2-2	TGTGCCAGCAGTTCGCAGGGCTCGGAGCTGTTTTTT	CASSSQGSELFF
-	14	many	TRBV7-8	TRBJ2-3	TGTGCCAGCGTACCACGGACCAACACAGATACGCAGTATTTT	CASVPRTNTDTQYF
-	15	few	TRBV19	TRBJ1-5	TGTGCCAGTAGTGTGATGCGAAGTACGACTCAGCCCCAGCATTTT	CASSVMRSTTQPQHF
-	12	-	TRBV6-1	TRBJ2-4	TGTGCCAGCACCGCTGGCGGGGCCATTCAGTACTTC	CASTAGGAIQYF
TRBD1	15	few	TRBV12-3/TRBV12-4	TRBJ1-1	TGTGCCAGCAGTATAAGACAGGGAACTAACACTGAAGCTTTCTTT	CASSIRQGTNTEAFF
-	16	-	TRBV7-9	TRBJ1-5	TGTGCCAGCAGCTTAGGTTCAGGTTGGAGCAATCAGCCCCAGCATTTT	CASSLGSGWSNQPQHF
TRBD2	16	-	TRBV19	TRBJ2-1	TGTGCCAGTAGTATAGACCCCCTGCGGGAGTTAAATGAGCAGTTCTTC	CASSIDPLRELNEQFF
TRBD1	15	-	TRBV6-2/TRBV6-3	TRBJ1-5	TGTGCCAGCAGTTCCGGGACAGTTAGCAATCAGCCCCAGCATTTT	CASSSGTVSNQPQHF
-	15	many	TRBV5-1	TRBJ2-2	TGCGCCAGCAGATTTGTTATGGCCGGCACCGGGGAGCTGTTTTTT	CASRFVMAGTGELFF
-	15	few	TRBV12-3/TRBV12-4	TRBJ1-3	TGTGCCAGCAGTGGGGGGGCGAGGACTGGAAACACCATATATTTT	CASSGGARTGNTIYF
TRBD2	14	-	TRBV20-1	TRBJ2-1	TGCAGTGCTAGTTCTGGACTAGCGGGAGACGAGCAGTTCTTC	CSASSGLAGDEQFF
-	15	many	TRBV28	TRBJ1-1	TGTGCCAGCAGTTTATATAAAGGGCTTAACACTGAAGCTTTCTTT	CASSLYKGLNTEAFF
-	15	-	TRBV7-2	TRBJ2-3	TGTGTCAGCAGCTTAATGGTTCAAGCTAAAGATACGCAGTATTTT	CVSSLMVQAKDTQYF
TRBD2	15	few	TRBV6-4	TRBJ2-3	TGTGCCAGCAGTGACGGCGGGGGAGGGGCAGATACGCAGTATTTT	CASSDGGGGADTQYF
-	15	-	TRBV5-1	TRBJ2-2	TGCGCCAGCAGGGGTGGACCAGGCAACACCGGGGAGCTGTTTTTT	CASRGGPGNTGELFF